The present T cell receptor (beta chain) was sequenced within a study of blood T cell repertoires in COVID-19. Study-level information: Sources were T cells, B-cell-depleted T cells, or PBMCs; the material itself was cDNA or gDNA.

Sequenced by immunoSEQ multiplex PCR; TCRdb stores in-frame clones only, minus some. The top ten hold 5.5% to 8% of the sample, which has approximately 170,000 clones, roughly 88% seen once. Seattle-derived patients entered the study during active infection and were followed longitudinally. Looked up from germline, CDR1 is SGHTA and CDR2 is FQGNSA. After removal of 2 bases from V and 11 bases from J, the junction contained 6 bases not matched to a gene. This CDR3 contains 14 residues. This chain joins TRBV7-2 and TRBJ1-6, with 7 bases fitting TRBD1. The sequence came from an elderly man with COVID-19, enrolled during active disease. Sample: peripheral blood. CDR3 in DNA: TGTGCCAGCAGCTTAAGACAGGGTAGGGCACCCCTCCACTTT. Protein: CASSLRQGRAPLHF.